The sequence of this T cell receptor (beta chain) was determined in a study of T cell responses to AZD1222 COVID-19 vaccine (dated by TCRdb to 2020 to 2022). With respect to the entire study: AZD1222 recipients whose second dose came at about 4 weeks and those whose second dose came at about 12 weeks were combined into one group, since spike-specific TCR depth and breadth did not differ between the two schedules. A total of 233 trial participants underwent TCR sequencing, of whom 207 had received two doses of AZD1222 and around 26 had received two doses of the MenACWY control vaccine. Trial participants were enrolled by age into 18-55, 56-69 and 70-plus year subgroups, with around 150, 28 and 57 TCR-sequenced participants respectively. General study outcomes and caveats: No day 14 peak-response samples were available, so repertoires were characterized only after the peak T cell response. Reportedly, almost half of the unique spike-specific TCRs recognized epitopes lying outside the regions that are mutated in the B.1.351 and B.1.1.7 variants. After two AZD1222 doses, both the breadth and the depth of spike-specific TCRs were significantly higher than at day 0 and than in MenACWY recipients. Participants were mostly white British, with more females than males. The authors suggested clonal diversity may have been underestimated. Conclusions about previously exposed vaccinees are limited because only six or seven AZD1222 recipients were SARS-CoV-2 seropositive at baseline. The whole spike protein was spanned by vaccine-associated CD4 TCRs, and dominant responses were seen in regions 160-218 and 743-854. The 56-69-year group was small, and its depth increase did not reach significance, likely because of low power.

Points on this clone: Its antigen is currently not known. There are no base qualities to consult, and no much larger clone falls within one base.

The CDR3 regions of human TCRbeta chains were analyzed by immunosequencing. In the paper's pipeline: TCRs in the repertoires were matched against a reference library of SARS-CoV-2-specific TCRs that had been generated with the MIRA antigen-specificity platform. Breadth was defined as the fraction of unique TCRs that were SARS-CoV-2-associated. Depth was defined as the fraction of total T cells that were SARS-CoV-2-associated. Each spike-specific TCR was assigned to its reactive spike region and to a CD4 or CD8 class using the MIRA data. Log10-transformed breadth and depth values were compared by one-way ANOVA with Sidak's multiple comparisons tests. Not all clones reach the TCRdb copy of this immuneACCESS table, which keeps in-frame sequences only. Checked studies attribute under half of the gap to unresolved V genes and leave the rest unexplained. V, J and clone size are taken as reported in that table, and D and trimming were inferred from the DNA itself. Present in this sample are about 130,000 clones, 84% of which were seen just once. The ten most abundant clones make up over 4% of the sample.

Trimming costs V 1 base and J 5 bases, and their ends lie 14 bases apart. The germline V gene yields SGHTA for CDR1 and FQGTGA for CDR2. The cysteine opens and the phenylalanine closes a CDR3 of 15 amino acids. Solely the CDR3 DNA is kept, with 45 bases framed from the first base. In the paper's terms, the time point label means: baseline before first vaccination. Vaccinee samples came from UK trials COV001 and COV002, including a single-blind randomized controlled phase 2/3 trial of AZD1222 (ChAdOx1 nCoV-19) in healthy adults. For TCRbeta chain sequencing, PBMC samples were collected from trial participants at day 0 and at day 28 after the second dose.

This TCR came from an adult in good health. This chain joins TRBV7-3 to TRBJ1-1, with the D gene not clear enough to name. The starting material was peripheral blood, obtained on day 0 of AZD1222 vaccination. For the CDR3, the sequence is CASSLNHGLGTEAFF. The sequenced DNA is TGTGCCAGCAGCTTAAATCACGGTCTCGGGACTGAAGCTTTCTTT.